This T cell receptor (beta chain) was found in a study of regulatory T cells in long-lasting Graves disease. CDR1 and CDR2 (germline): MDHEN, SYDVKM. The length of the CDR3 is 15 residues. V shed 5 bases and J 2 bases; nucleotides not matched to a gene: 9. Findings and caveats of the study: Persistent patients shared 2,700 or so public clonotypes among themselves. Newly diagnosed patients shared fewer, at about a thousand.

This clonotype was seen ten or more times. Antigen unknown. Combining iRepertoire HTBI primers with Arm-PCR of CDR3 regions, the authors built TCR beta libraries. In TCRdb, the multiplex PCR reads were re-called with MiXCR into one record per CDR3 protein. The sample lists 400,000 to 500,000 distinct CDR3 sequences; 14% were seen once. Time point noted: newly diagnosed GD, antithyroid drugs for less than 3 months. Following extraction of RNA from PBMCs, that RNA was used to make the TCR library. In Xi'an, China, an endocrinology department was the source of patients. Staff took around 9 milliliters of peripheral blood and put it into EDTA tubes. The same sample was also studied in work on T cells in Graves' hyperthyroidism and ophthalmopathy. In that study: Blood also carried most thyroid clonotypes expanded above 0.001.

The chain uses TRBV28 and TRBJ2-7, with 7 bases fitting TRBD1. The sample consisted of peripheral blood mononuclear cells (PBMCs), taken at new diagnosis, from a patient treated with antithyroid drugs. The sequence derives from a woman aged 45-60 years with Graves disease. CDR3: CASSQVPGQPYEQYF. CDR3 coding DNA: TGTGCCAGCAGTCAGGTTCCGGGACAGCCCTACGAGCAGTACTTC. The full variable domain, in which reference TRBV28 and TRBJ2-7 provide the parts outside the CDR3, is DVKVTQSSRYLVKRTGEKVFLECVQDMDHENMFWYRQDPGLGLRLIYFSYDVKMKEKGDIPEGYSVSREKKERFSLILESASTNQTSMYLCASSQVPGQPYEQYFGPGTRLTVT.